The 17 T cell receptor beta chains given below trace back to one sample, sequenced in a study of CD8 T cells in Susac syndrome. RNA totalling roughly 0.45 to 1 ug underwent reverse transcription with random hexamers. MiXCR, applied by TCRdb to the immunoSEQ multiplex PCR reads, yields one record per CDR3 protein. The sample shows about 200,000 distinct CDR3 sequences, 85% to 95% of them seen only once. Material: CD4+ T cells from PBMCs. These receptors originate from a human donor in good health.

The rearrangement links TRBV7-8 to TRBJ1-5; TRBD1 agrees at 9 bases. V shed 5 bases, J shed 0 bases, and the junction held 11 bases outside the gene matches. The CDR3 totals 18 residues. The germline V gene encodes CDR1 SGHVS and CDR2 FQNEAQ. The chain's CDR3 is CASSPRTGASPSNQPQHF. The CDR3 bases are TGTGCCAGCAGCCCTCGGACAGGGGCATCTCCTAGCAATCAGCCCCAGCATTTT.

The chain is built from TRBV24-1 and TRBJ2-7; TRBD1 agrees at 10 bases. This CDR3 is 15 amino acids long. J gave up 3 bases and V 8 bases, and 9 bases lay outside the gene matches. Germline CDR1 reads KGHDR; CDR2 reads SFDVKD. The CDR3 nucleotides are TGTGCCACCAATAGGACAGGGGGGACCCTCTACGAGCAGTACTTC. Translating it yields CATNRTGGTLYEQYF.

J is TRBJ2-5 and V is TRBV3-1; TRBD2 aligns across 12 bases. The germline V gene encodes CDR1 LGHDT and CDR2 YNNKEL (reference sequence). This CDR3 contains 19 residues. J was trimmed by 5 bases and V by 4 bases; bases with no gene match: 17. Here the CDR3 reads CASSRTTSGGLLEWETQYF. For the CDR3, the DNA is TGTGCCAGCAGCCGTACGACTAGCGGGGGCCTCCTTGAGTGGGAGACCCAGTACTTC.

The rearrangement uses TRBV15 and TRBJ1-2, with unresolved D. The CDR3 extends over 12 amino acids. V lost 1 base to trimming and J lost 7 bases, with 7 bases between them. In germline, CDR1 is LNHNV, CDR2 YYDKDF (reference sequence). The CDR3 sequence: CATSRVRGGYTF. As DNA, the CDR3 is TGTGCCACCAGCAGAGTTCGGGGTGGCTACACCTTC. Complete variable domain (other parts from reference TRBV15 and TRBJ1-2): DAMVIQNPRYQVTQFGKPVTLSCSQTLNHNVMYWYQQKSSQAPKLLFHYYDKDFNNEADTPDNFQSRRPNTSFCFLDIRSPGLGDTAMYLCATSRVRGGYTFGSGTRLTVV.

The chain joins TRBV30 to TRBJ2-5; D is unclear. Between the trimmed V and J ends, which lost 3 bases and 4 bases, there was a span of 12 bases. Germline V gives CDR1 GTSNPN, CDR2 SVGIG (reference sequence). CDR3 size: 13 residues. CDR3: CAWRDPPAETQYF. CDR3 bases: TGTGCCTGGAGGGACCCTCCGGCAGAGACCCAGTACTTC.

This sequence joins TRBV7-8 and TRBJ2-5; D unresolved. The germline gives CDR1 SGHVS, CDR2 FQNEAQ. There are 13 residues in the CDR3. Trimming took 5 bases from V and 5 from J, leaving 12 bases between them. As DNA, the CDR3 is TGTGCCAGCAGCACGGCCCACCGGGAGACCCAGTACTTC. This translates into CASSTAHRETQYF. The entire variable domain, with the rest obtained from reference TRBV7-8 and TRBJ2-5, is as follows: GAGVSQSPRYKVAKRGQDVALRCDPISGHVSLFWYQQALGQGPEFLTYFQNEAQLDKSGLPSDRFFAERPEGSVSTLKIQRTQQEDSAVYLCASSTAHRETQYFGPGTRLLVL.

The chain carries TRBV11-2 and TRBJ2-6; D unresolved. Germline CDR1 is SGHAT and CDR2 is FQNNGV. This CDR3 has 16 residues. V was cut by 0 bases and J by 1 base, with 7 bases left in between. The CDR3 is CASSLDRLSGANVLTF. The CDR3, as DNA: TGTGCCAGCAGCTTAGATCGGCTATCTGGGGCCAACGTCCTGACTTTC. Filled out from reference TRBV11-2 and TRBJ2-6, the complete variable domain reads EAGVAQSPRYKIIEKRQSVAFWCNPISGHATLYWYQQILGQGPKLLIQFQNNGVVDDSQLPKDRFSAERLKGVDSTLKIQPAKLEDSAVYLCASSLDRLSGANVLTFGAGSRLTVL.

V usage is TRBV24-1 and J usage is TRBJ2-3; D gene ambiguous. The CDR3 runs to 14 residues. Trimming removed 3 bases from V and 4 bases from J, with 10 bases in between. Germline CDR1 and CDR2: KGHDR and SFDVKD. The CDR3 DNA reads as TGTGCCACCAGTGATCCCGACGGAGCAGATACGCAGTATTTT. Its protein is CATSDPDGADTQYF.

In DNA, the CDR3 is TGTGCCAGCAGCCAGCACAACACAGATACGCAGTATTTT. Its protein product is CASSQHNTDTQYF. J is TRBJ2-3 and V is TRBV3-1; no clear D gene. CDR3 length: 13 amino acids. Germline CDR1 is LGHDT and CDR2 is YNNKEL (reference sequence). The V end was cut by 3 bases, the J end by 2 bases, with 6 bases between.

The rearrangement links TRBV20-1 to TRBJ2-1; D is perhaps TRBD1 or TRBD2 (5 bases each). Germline CDR1 reads DFQATT; CDR2 reads SNEGSKA (reference sequence). Trimming took 6 bases from V and 6 from J, leaving 12 bases between them. The CDR3 spans 12 residues. DNA of the CDR3: TGCAGTGCAGCCCGGGACGCCAATGAGCAGTTCTTC. Its translation is CSAARDANEQFF.

The CDR3 coding sequence is TGTGCCAGCAGCTTAGGGTCAGGAAACGAGCAGTACTTC. Translating it yields CASSLGSGNEQYF. The chain couples TRBV7-2 to TRBJ2-7; D call uncertain. The germline V gene has CDR1 SGHTA and CDR2 FQGNSA. V lost 1 base, J lost 5 bases, and 9 bases lay in between. The CDR3 extends over 13 amino acids.

The chain employs TRBV9 and TRBJ1-1; D call uncertain. Germline V gives CDR1 SGDLS, CDR2 YYNGEE. V was pared by 4 bases and J by 1 base, with 11 bases between. The CDR3 extends over 14 amino acids. Here the CDR3 reads CASSSAGGNTEAFF. CDR3 coding DNA: TGTGCCAGCAGCTCGGCGGGAGGGAACACTGAAGCTTTCTTT.

The genes are TRBV18 and TRBJ2-7; 7 bases are shared with TRBD1. From germline, CDR1 is KGHSH and CDR2 LQKENI. Trimming at V came to 8 bases and at J to 6 bases, leaving 10 bases not matched to a gene. CDR3 length: 13 amino acids. CDR3 sequence reads: CASRQGEDLEQYF. CDR3 DNA: TGTGCCAGCCGACAGGGAGAGGACCTCGAGCAGTACTTC.

V gene TRBV20-1 combines with J gene TRBJ2-1; 8 bases align to TRBD2. Unmatched junction bases numbered 12, after V lost 8 bases and J lost 6 bases. Germline V CDR1 and CDR2: DFQATT, SNEGSKA (reference sequence). The CDR3 is 14 amino acids. Here the CDR3 DNA reads TGCAGTTCTCAAACTAGCGGATGGGGCAATGAGCAGTTCTTC. This codes for CSSQTSGWGNEQFF.

The chain carries TRBV3-1 and TRBJ2-1, with 9 positions matching TRBD2. The CDR3 is made up of 14 amino acids. V was pared by 4 bases and J by 7 bases, with 5 bases of the junction left unmatched. CDR1 is LGHDT and CDR2 is YNNKEL in the germline V gene (reference sequence). In DNA form, the CDR3 reads TGTGCCAGCAGCCCGCTAGCGGGACTGAATGAGCAGTTCTTC. It is translated as CASSPLAGLNEQFF.

This chain joins TRBV15 and TRBJ1-5; no firm D call. V lost 0 bases, J lost 0 bases, and 15 bases lay in between. Germline CDR1 reads LNHNV; CDR2 reads YYDKDF (reference sequence). The CDR3 is made up of 18 amino acids. CDR3 amino acids: CATSRELGKAYSNQPQHF. The CDR3 DNA reads as TGTGCCACCAGCAGAGAGTTGGGCAAGGCTTATAGCAATCAGCCCCAGCATTTT.

The J gene is TRBJ2-3, the V gene TRBV9; TRBD2 aligns across 9 bases. Germline V gene lookup returns CDR1 SGDLS and CDR2 YYNGEE. The ends lost 6 bases at V and 4 bases at J; junction bases unmatched: 6. This CDR3 region has 14 residues. In DNA form, the CDR3 reads TGTGCCAGCACCCTCGGGACTAGCCCAGATACGCAGTATTTT. Its protein product is CASTLGTSPDTQYF. Supplemented by reference TRBV9 and TRBJ2-3, the full variable domain reads DSGVTQTPKHLITATGQRVTLRCSPRSGDLSVYWYQQSLDQGLQFLIQYYNGEERAKGNILERFSAQQFPDLHSELNLSSLELGDSALYFCASTLGTSPDTQYFGPGTRLTVL.